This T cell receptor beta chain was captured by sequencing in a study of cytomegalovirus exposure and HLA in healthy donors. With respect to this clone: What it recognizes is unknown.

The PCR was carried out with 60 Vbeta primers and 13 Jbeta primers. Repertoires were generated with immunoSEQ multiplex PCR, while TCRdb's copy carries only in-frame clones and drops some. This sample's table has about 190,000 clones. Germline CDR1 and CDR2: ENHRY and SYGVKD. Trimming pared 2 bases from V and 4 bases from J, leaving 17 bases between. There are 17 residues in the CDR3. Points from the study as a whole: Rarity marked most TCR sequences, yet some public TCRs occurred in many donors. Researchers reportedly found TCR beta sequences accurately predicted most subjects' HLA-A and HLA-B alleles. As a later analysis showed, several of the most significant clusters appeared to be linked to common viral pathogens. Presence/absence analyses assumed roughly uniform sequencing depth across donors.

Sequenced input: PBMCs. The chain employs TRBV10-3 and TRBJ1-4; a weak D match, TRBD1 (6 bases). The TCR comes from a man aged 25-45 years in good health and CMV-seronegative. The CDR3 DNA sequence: TGTGCCATCAGTGAGCTCACCCCAGGGGAGGGTAATGAAAAACTGTTTTTT. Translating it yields CAISELTPGEGNEKLFF.